Shown below are 27 T cell receptor beta chains from a single sample sequenced in a study of identical twins. TCRdb itself ran the 5' RACE reads through MiXCR, one entry per CDR3 protein. The sample carries 350,000 to 600,000 distinct CDR3 sequences, 14% recorded once. These data were also reused for a study on yellow fever vaccine responses in identical twins.

Sequencing was done on a sample of CD4+ T cells sorted from blood. All receptors derive from a young woman in good health.

The chain carries TRBV7-2 and TRBJ2-3; 8 nucleotides match TRBD2. J gave up 5 bases and V 5 bases, and 12 bases lay outside the gene matches. The CDR3 totals 16 residues. The V gene's germline CDR1 is SGHTA and CDR2 FQGNSA. The CDR3 is CASSRRVAGSVDTQYF. CDR3 bases: TGTGCCAGCAGCCGGCGGGTAGCGGGGTCGGTAGATACGCAGTATTTT. The full variable domain, its missing parts supplied by reference TRBV7-2 and TRBJ2-3, is GAGVSQSPSNKVTEKGKDVELRCDPISGHTALYWYRQSLGQGLEFLIYFQGNSAPDKSGLPSDRFSAERTGGSVSTLTIQRTQQEDSAVYLCASSRRVAGSVDTQYFGPGTRLTVL.

This chain connects TRBV20-1 to TRBJ2-7, with D perhaps matching TRBD1 (6 bases). V gave up 3 bases and J gave up 3 bases, with 15 bases separating them. Germline CDR1 and CDR2: DFQATT and SNEGSKA (reference sequence). CDR3 length: 14 residues. This CDR3 reads CSASRPRGDYEQYF. DNA for the CDR3: TGCAGTGCTAGTCGTCCCAGGGGAGACTACGAGCAGTACTTC.

This clonotype was seen a few times. This chain joins TRBV20-1 and TRBJ1-1, with unresolved D. This CDR3 region has 11 residues. Trimming removed 2 bases from V and 8 bases from J, with 9 bases in between. From germline, CDR1 is DFQATT and CDR2 SNEGSKA (reference sequence). This CDR3 is CSARKGEEAFF. In DNA, the CDR3 is TGCAGTGCTAGAAAGGGTGAGGAAGCTTTCTTT.

The gene calls are TRBV6-5 and TRBJ2-1; 8 positions match TRBD2. J gave up 2 bases and V 0 bases, and 3 bases lay outside the gene matches. This CDR3 is 16 amino acids long. Germline values: CDR1 MNHEY, CDR2 SVGAGI. This chain's CDR3 is CASSYSISGAYNEQFF. The CDR3, as DNA: TGTGCCAGCAGTTACTCGATTAGCGGGGCCTACAATGAGCAGTTCTTC.

This clonotype has a handful of counts. J is TRBJ1-5 and V is TRBV7-9, with TRBD1 matching 8 bases. Looked up from germline, CDR1 is SEHNR and CDR2 is FQNEAQ (reference sequence). CDR3 length equals 15 residues. V gave up 0 bases and J gave up 7 bases; unmatched junction bases: 5. The CDR3 is CASSLAQSGGQPQHF. As DNA, the CDR3 is TGTGCCAGCAGCTTAGCGCAGTCAGGGGGCCAGCCCCAGCATTTT. Full variable domain (rest looked up from reference TRBV7-9 and TRBJ1-5): DTGVSQNPRHKITKRGQNVTFRCDPISEHNRLYWYRQTLGQGPEFLTYFQNEAQLEKSRLLSDRFSAERPKGSFSTLEIQRTEQGDSAMYLCASSLAQSGGQPQHFGDGTRLSIL.

This clonotype was picked up a small number of times. The chain has TRBV18 and TRBJ2-7, with TRBD2 matching 10 bases. CDR1 and CDR2 (germline): KGHSH, LQKENI. Trimming removed 2 bases from V and 6 bases from J; junction bases left unmatched: 4. This CDR3 has 14 residues. CDR3 nucleotides: TGTGCCAGCTCACCAAGCGGGAGGGCCCCCGAGCAGTACTTC. It specifies CASSPSGRAPEQYF.

This sequence joins TRBV30 and TRBJ2-2; TRBD1 matches at 8 bases. The trim removed 6 bases at V and 6 bases at J, leaving 6 bases unmatched. The CDR3 sequence is 13 residues long. In germline, CDR1 is GTSNPN, CDR2 SVGIG (reference sequence). The CDR3 is CACGQGESGELFF. Written as DNA, the CDR3 is TGTGCCTGCGGACAGGGAGAATCCGGGGAGCTGTTTTTT.

In this sample, this clonotype turned up a few times. V gene TRBV27 combines with J gene TRBJ2-7; TRBD1 agrees at 9 bases. The CDR3 covers 19 residues. V lost 2 bases to trimming and J lost 4 bases; unmatched junction nucleotides: 18. Per the germline V gene, CDR1 is MNHEY and CDR2 is SMNVEV (reference sequence). The CDR3 coding sequence is TGTGCCAGCAGTTTAAAAAATCCCGGAATGGGACAGGGAGGTTACGAGCAGTACTTC. It specifies CASSLKNPGMGQGGYEQYF.

This clonotype has just a few counts. The CDR3, as DNA: TGTGCCAGCAGCCAAGCTAGACTAGCGGTATACAATGAGCAGTTCTTC. Its translation is CASSQARLAVYNEQFF. The rearrangement links TRBV4-2 to TRBJ2-1; TRBD2 agrees at 9 bases. There are 16 residues in the CDR3. J lost 4 bases, V lost 1 base, and 5 bases had no gene match. CDR1 is LGHNA and CDR2 is YNFKEQ in the germline V gene.

This clonotype appeared a few times. This chain uses TRBV29-1 with TRBJ2-7; 7 bases agree with TRBD2. Germline V gene lookup returns CDR1 SQVTM and CDR2 ANQGSEA. V lost 4 bases, J lost 5 bases, and 11 bases stayed unmatched. The CDR3 consists of 14 residues. The CDR3 nucleotides read TGCAGCGTTGGAGGTGGGAGGGCCTTCCACGAGCAGTACTTC. This encodes CSVGGGRAFHEQYF.

This chain uses TRBV6-6 with TRBJ2-1; TRBD2 matches at 16 bases. Germline V gives CDR1 MNHNY, CDR2 SVGAGI (reference sequence). The CDR3 is 21 residues long. The CDR3: CAASYSSPGTSGRVSYNEQFF. For the CDR3, the DNA is TGTGCGGCCAGTTATTCCTCACCCGGGACTAGCGGGAGGGTTTCCTACAATGAGCAGTTCTTC.

The chain joins TRBV20-1 to TRBJ1-2; 7 bases line up with TRBD1. Germline V lookup: CDR1 DFQATT, CDR2 SNEGSKA (reference sequence). The CDR3 totals 13 residues. Germline trimming cut 4 bases from V and 4 bases from J; bases unmatched to any gene: 6. The CDR3 reads CSATPTGTYGYTF. Here the CDR3 DNA reads TGCAGTGCTACTCCGACAGGGACCTATGGCTACACCTTC.

The CDR3 DNA follows: TGTGCCAGCAGCCGCTATTTACCCGGGACTAGCGGGGGGGCCAGTACAGATACGCAGTATTTT. Translation gives CASSRYLPGTSGGASTDTQYF. This chain links TRBV4-2 with TRBJ2-3; TRBD2 matches 16 bases. Germline-derived CDR1 and CDR2 are LGHNA and YNFKEQ. The V segment lost 4 bases and the J segment 3 bases; nucleotides outside the gene matches: 16. This CDR3 spans 21 amino acids.

CDR3 sequence (DNA): TGCGCCAGCAGCCCCGGACTAGCGGGCCTCTCCTACGAGCAGTACTTC. It translates to CASSPGLAGLSYEQYF. The chain combines TRBV5-1 with TRBJ2-7; 11 nucleotides agree with TRBD2. The CDR3 has 16 amino acids. After removal of 4 bases from V and 0 bases from J, the junction contained 6 bases not matched to a gene. Germline CDR1 SGHRS, CDR2 YFSETQ.

This clonotype was picked up a small number of times. V and J are TRBV6-1 and TRBJ1-5; D perhaps matches TRBD1 (5 bases). CDR1 and CDR2 (germline): MNHNS, SASEGT. CDR3 length: 15 amino acids. Trimming pared 0 bases from V and 2 bases from J, leaving 8 bases between. The chain's CDR3 is CASSEALGGNQPQHF. Written as DNA, the CDR3 is TGTGCCAGCAGTGAAGCCCTGGGGGGCAATCAGCCCCAGCATTTT.

This clonotype was seen a handful of times. The rearrangement uses TRBV2 and TRBJ2-3; 11 bases map to TRBD2. The V segment lost 6 bases and the J segment 6 bases; nucleotides outside the gene matches: 2. The CDR3 covers 13 residues. Germline assignment: CDR1 SNHLY and CDR2 FYNNEI. In DNA form, the CDR3 reads TGTGCCAGCAGGACTAGCGGGGTTGATACGCAGTATTTT. It codes for CASRTSGVDTQYF.

The chain recombines TRBV20-1 with TRBJ1-1; D ambiguous. CDR1 DFQATT and CDR2 SNEGSKA come from the germline V gene (reference sequence). V was shortened by 0 bases and J by 6 bases, with 5 bases between the two germline ends. This CDR3 is built from 11 residues. CDR3 in amino acids: CSAREGAEAFF. CDR3 bases: TGCAGTGCTAGAGAGGGCGCTGAAGCTTTCTTT.

V gene TRBV20-1 combines with J gene TRBJ2-3; tentative D call: TRBD2 (5 bases). The CDR3 is 14 residues long. The V end was cut by 6 bases, the J end by 0 bases, with 13 bases between. Germline-derived CDR1 and CDR2 are DFQATT and SNEGSKA (reference sequence). The CDR3 protein is CSAADWTSTDTQYF. The CDR3 nucleotides are TGCAGTGCGGCCGACTGGACTAGCACAGATACGCAGTATTTT.

The chain employs TRBV28 and TRBJ2-1, with a weak D call TRBD1 (6 bases). Deletions cut 6 bases from V and 7 bases from J, with 13 bases between. The germline gives CDR1 MDHEN, CDR2 SYDVKM. This CDR3 contains 13 residues. The CDR3: CASSPTGVNEQFF. CDR3 coding DNA: TGTGCCAGCAGCCCGACAGGTGTTAATGAGCAGTTCTTC.

The chain couples TRBV5-1 to TRBJ2-1; 8 bases line up with TRBD1. The junction had 6 bases not matched to a gene; V was cut back by 0 bases and J by 7 bases. The germline gives CDR1 SGHRS, CDR2 YFSETQ. The CDR3 is 15 residues long. Here the CDR3 reads CASSLGDRDRNEQFF. In nucleotides, the CDR3 is TGCGCCAGCAGCTTGGGAGACAGGGACAGGAATGAGCAGTTCTTC.

This clonotype came up a few times. Its ends do not fully match the called genes, so a read error is possible. The rearrangement links TRBV7-7 to TRBJ2-1, with TRBD1 identical over 8 bases. Germline V gene lookup returns CDR1 SSHAT and CDR2 FNYEAQ (reference sequence). CDR3 size: 16 residues. The CDR3 loop reads CASSSQAGGASNEQFF. The CDR3, as DNA: TGTGCTAGCAGCTCCCAGGCAGGGGGCGCCTCGAATGAGCAGTTCTTC.

The chain employs TRBV7-3 and TRBJ2-2; 12 bases line up with TRBD2. This CDR3 spans 16 amino acids. The germline V gene has CDR1 SGHTA and CDR2 FQGTGA. V shed 6 bases, J shed 5 bases, and the junction held 7 bases outside the gene matches. CDR3: CASRSSGGASTGELFF. The CDR3 coding sequence is TGTGCCAGCAGATCTAGCGGGGGGGCGTCGACCGGGGAGCTGTTTTTT. Complete variable domain (other parts from reference TRBV7-3 and TRBJ2-2): GAGVSQTPSNKVTEKGKYVELRCDPISGHTALYWYRQSLGQGPEFLIYFQGTGAADDSGLPNDRFFAVRPEGSVSTLKIQRTERGDSAVYLCASRSSGGASTGELFFGEGSRLTVL.

This clonotype was counted between two and nine times. This sequence joins TRBV7-9 and TRBJ2-1; 7 nucleotides align to TRBD2. This CDR3 comprises 17 residues. With V trimmed by 2 bases and J by 1 base, 8 bases remained unmatched. Per the germline V gene, CDR1 is SEHNR and CDR2 is FQNEAQ (reference sequence). CDR3 bases: TGTGCCAGCAGCTTACCTACTGGGCGGGGGTCCTACAATGAGCAGTTCTTC. Translating it yields CASSLPTGRGSYNEQFF.

This clonotype was counted ten times or more. V is TRBV12-3 or TRBV12-4 and J is TRBJ2-7; D uncertain. Trimming removed 2 bases at V and 5 bases at J, with 4 bases between. The CDR3 is 11 amino acids. CDR3 residues: CASSLFHEQYF. In DNA, the CDR3 is TGTGCCAGCAGTTTATTCCACGAGCAGTACTTC.

This clonotype was detected ten times or more. V usage is TRBV2 and J usage is TRBJ2-4; D is possibly TRBD1 (5 bases). This CDR3 has 14 residues. Germline-derived CDR1 and CDR2 are SNHLY and FYNNEI. The V gene lost 5 bases and the J gene lost 7 bases, with 15 bases spanning the gap. DNA of the CDR3: TGTGCCAGCAGTCCTAGGACATCAATTAACATTCAGTACTTC. Its protein is CASSPRTSINIQYF.

This clonotype was found a few times. The chain uses TRBV7-6 and TRBJ2-7; D might be TRBD2 (5 bases). The V gene lost 8 bases and the J gene lost 0 bases, with 14 bases spanning the gap. Germline lookup yields CDR1 SGHVS and CDR2 FNYEAQ. The CDR3 length is 14 residues. The CDR3 DNA sequence: TGTGCCAGCGGTGGAGGAAAAGGCTCCTACGAGCAGTACTTC. Protein product: CASGGGKGSYEQYF.

This clonotype was seen only a few times. V gene TRBV6-2 or TRBV6-3 combines with J gene TRBJ2-7, with D unresolved. The germline V and J ends were trimmed by 6 bases and 0 bases, with 15 bases remaining between them. This CDR3 is built from 15 residues. The germline gives CDR1 MNHEY, CDR2 SVGEGT. CDR3 region: CASSLKGQSSYEQYF. In DNA, the CDR3 is TGTGCCAGCAGCCTCAAAGGTCAGAGCTCCTACGAGCAGTACTTC.